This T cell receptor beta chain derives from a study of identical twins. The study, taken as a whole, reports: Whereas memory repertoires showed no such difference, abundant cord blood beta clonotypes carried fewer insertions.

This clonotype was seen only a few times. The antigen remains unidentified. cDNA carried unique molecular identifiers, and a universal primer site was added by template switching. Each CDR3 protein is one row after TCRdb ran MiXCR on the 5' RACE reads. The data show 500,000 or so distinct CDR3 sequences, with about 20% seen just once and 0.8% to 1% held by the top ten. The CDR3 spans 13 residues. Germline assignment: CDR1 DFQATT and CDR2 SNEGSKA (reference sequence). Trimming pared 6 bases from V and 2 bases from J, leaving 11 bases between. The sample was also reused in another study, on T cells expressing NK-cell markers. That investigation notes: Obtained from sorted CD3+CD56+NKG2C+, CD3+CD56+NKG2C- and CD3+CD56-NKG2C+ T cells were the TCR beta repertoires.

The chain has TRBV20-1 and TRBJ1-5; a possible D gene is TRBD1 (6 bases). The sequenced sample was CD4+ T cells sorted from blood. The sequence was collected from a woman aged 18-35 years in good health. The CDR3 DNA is TGCAGTGCGAGGGGGGCAGGCAATCAGCCCCAGCATTTT. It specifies CSARGAGNQPQHF.